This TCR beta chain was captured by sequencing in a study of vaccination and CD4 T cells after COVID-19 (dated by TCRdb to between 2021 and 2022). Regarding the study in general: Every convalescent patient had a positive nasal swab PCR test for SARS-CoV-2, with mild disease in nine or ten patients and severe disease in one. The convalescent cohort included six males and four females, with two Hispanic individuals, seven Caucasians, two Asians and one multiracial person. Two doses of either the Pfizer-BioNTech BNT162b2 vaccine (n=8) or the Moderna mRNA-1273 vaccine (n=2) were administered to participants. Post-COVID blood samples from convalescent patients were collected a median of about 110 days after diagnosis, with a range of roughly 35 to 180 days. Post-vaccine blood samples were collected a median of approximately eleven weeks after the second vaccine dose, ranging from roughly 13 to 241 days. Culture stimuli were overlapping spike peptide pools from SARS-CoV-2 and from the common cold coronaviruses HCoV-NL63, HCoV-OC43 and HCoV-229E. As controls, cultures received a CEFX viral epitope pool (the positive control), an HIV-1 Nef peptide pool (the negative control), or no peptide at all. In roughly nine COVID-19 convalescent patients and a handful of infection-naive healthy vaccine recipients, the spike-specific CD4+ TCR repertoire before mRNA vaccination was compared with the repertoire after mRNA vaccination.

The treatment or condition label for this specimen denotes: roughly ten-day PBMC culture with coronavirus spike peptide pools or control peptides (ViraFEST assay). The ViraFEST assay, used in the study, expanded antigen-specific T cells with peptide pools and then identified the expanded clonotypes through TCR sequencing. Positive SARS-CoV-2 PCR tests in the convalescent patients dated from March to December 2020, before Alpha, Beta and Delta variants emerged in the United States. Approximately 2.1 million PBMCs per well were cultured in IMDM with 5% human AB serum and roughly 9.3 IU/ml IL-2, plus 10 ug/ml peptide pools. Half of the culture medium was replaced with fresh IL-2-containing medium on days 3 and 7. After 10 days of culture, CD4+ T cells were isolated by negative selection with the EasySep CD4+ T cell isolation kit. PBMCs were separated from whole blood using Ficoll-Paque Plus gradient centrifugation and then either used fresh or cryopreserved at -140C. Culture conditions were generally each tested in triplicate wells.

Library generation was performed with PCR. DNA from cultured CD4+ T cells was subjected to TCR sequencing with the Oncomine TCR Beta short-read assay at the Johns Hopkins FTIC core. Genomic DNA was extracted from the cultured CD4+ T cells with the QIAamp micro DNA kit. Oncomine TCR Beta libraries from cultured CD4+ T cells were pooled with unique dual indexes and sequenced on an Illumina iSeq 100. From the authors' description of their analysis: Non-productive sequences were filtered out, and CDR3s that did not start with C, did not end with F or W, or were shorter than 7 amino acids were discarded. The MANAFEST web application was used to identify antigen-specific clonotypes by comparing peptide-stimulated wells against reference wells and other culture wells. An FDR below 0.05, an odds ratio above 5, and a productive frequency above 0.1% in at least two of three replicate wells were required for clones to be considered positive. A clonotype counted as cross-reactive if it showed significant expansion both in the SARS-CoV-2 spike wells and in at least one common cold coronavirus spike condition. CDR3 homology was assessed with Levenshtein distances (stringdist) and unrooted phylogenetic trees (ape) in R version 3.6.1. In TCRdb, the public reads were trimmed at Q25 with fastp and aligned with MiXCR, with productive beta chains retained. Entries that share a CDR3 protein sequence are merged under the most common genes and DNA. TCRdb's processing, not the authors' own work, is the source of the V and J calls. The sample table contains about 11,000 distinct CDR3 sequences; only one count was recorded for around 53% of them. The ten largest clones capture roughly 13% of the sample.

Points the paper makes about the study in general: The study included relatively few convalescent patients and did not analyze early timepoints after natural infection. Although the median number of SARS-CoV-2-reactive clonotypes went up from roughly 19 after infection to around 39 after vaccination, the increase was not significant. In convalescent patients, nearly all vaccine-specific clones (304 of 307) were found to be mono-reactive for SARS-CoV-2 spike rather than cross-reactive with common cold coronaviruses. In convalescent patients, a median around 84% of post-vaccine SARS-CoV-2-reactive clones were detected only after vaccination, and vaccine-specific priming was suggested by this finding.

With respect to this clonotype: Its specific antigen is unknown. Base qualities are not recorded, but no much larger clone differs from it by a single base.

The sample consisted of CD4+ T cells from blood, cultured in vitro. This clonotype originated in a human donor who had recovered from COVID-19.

The DNA reads TGTGCCAGCAGTGAGAATACAGGGTACGGCTATGGCTACACCTTC. Translated, this gives CASSENTGYGYGYTF. This sequence uses TRBV2 and TRBJ1-2, with TRBD1 perhaps the D gene, on 6 matching bases. V and J lose 3 bases and 4 bases, and a span of 15 bases separates them. Taken from cysteine to phenylalanine, the CDR3 has 15 residues. Of all the DNA, just the CDR3 is kept, 45 bases in frame from base 1. The germline V gene yields SNHLY for CDR1 and FYNNEI for CDR2.